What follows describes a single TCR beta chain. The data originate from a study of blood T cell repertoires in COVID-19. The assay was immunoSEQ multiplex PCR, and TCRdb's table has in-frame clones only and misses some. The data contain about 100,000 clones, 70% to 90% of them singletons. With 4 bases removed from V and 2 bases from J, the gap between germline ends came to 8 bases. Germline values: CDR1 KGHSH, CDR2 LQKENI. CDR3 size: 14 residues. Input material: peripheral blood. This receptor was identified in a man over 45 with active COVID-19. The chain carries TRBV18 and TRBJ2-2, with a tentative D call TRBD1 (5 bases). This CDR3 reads CASSHDRNTGELFF. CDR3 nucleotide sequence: TGTGCCAGCTCACATGACAGAAACACCGGGGAGCTGTTTTTT.